This T cell receptor (beta chain) comes out of a study of blood T cell repertoires in COVID-19. Overall study context: There were acute and convalescent COVID-19 samples, and they came from the United States, Italy and Spain. T cells, B-cell-depleted T cells, or PBMCs supplied cDNA or gDNA.

Study processing details: Estimation of nucleated cell counts was performed using reference gene primer amplification. The table came from immunoSEQ multiplex PCR; TCRdb's copy has only in-frame clones and leaves some out. For V, J and clone size, that table is used; D and trimming come from the DNA. The table records fewer than 85,000 clones, 85% to 90% of them present only once. The germline V gene encodes CDR1 LGHDT and CDR2 YNNKEL (reference sequence). V shed 6 bases and J shed 4 bases, with 10 bases lying between them. This CDR3 has 13 residues. This chain joins TRBV3-1 (or the pseudogene TRBV3-2) and TRBJ1-3; tentative D call: TRBD1 (5 bases). This TCR came from a man in his fifties or sixties with active COVID-19. Sequenced input: peripheral blood. CDR3 sequence (DNA): TGTGCCAGCAGTCGACAGTCCGGAAACACCATATATTTT. Its translation is CASSRQSGNTIYF.